This T cell receptor (beta chain) was found in a study of blood T cell repertoires in COVID-19. Study as a whole: Material from acute and convalescent COVID-19 was sourced from the United States, Italy and Spain. The cDNA or gDNA used as material had been derived from T cells, B-cell-depleted T cells, or PBMCs.

The authors' processing: Estimates of nucleated cell counts were drawn from the amplification of reference gene primers. Profiled with immunoSEQ multiplex PCR; TCRdb holds only in-frame clones, not every one. V, J and clone size were drawn from that table, and D and trimming were deduced from the DNA. The sample contains about 100,000 clones, about 88% of which appear only once. The CDR3 totals 14 residues. Germline lookup yields CDR1 SGHDT and CDR2 YYEEEE. V dropped 0 bases and J dropped 4 bases, with 10 bases sitting between them. This chain joins TRBV5-6 and TRBJ1-2; TRBD1 might be the D (6 bases). The sequence came from a man aged 30 to 45 in a cohort sampled during active COVID-19. Material for sequencing was peripheral blood. CDR3 DNA sequence: TGTGCCAGCAGCTTGGGGGACAACAGCTATGGCTACACCTTC. Amino acids: CASSLGDNSYGYTF. The full variable domain, in which reference TRBV5-6 and TRBJ1-2 provide the parts outside the CDR3, is DAGVTQSPTHLIKTRGQQVTLRCSPKSGHDTVSWYQQALGQGPQFIFQYYEEEERQRGNFPDRFSGHQFPNYSSELNVNALLLGDSALYLCASSLGDNSYGYTFGSGTRLTVV.